These 24 T cell receptor beta chains originate from one sample sequenced in a study of blood T cell repertoires in COVID-19. The protocol was immunoSEQ multiplex PCR, while the TCRdb copy is restricted to in-frame clones and leaves out a portion. The repertoire holds approximately 250,000 clones, with more than 70% as singletons. Sequenced: PBMCs or T cells enriched from blood (not recorded which). Source of these receptors: a woman aged 40 to 50 with acute COVID-19.

V is TRBV27 and J is TRBJ1-2; 7 positions match TRBD1. Trimming cost V 4 bases and J 8 bases; bases outside gene matches: 10. The CDR3 loop spans 14 amino acids. CDR1 is MNHEY and CDR2 is SMNVEV in the germline V gene (reference sequence). The CDR3 sequence: CASSSTQTRGGYTF. CDR3 nucleotides: TGTGCCAGCAGTTCGACCCAGACCAGGGGGGGCTACACCTTC.

The V call is TRBV27, the J call TRBJ1-4; TRBD1 agrees at 8 bases. CDR3 size: 15 residues. J gave up 8 bases and V 3 bases, and 8 bases lay outside the gene matches. Germline CDR1 MNHEY, CDR2 SMNVEV (reference sequence). The CDR3 loop reads CASSLAGTGQEKLFF. Written as DNA, the CDR3 is TGTGCCAGCAGTTTGGCCGGGACAGGTCAAGAAAAACTGTTTTTT.

The rearrangement uses TRBV13 and TRBJ2-7, with 7 positions matching TRBD1. Germline CDR1 is PRHDT and CDR2 is FYEKMQ (reference sequence). V lost 0 bases to trimming and J lost 2 bases; unmatched junction nucleotides: 1. The CDR3 has 14 residues. CDR3 sequence (DNA): TGTGCCAGCAGCTTAGGAGGGACAGCCTACGAGCAGTACGTC. Translation gives CASSLGGTAYEQYV.

The chain links TRBV2 to TRBJ1-4; D remains unclear. Trimming pared 1 base from V and 0 bases from J, leaving 3 bases between. Germline CDR1 reads SNHLY; CDR2 reads FYNNEI. The CDR3 spans 14 residues. CDR3 coding DNA: TGTGCCAGCAGTGAAGTAACAACTAATGAAAAACTGTTTTTT. Its protein is CASSEVTTNEKLFF.

The rearrangement joins TRBV15 to TRBJ2-5, with 7 bases that match TRBD2. The J segment lost 2 bases and the V segment lost 0 bases, leaving 3 bases of the junction unmatched. Germline loops: CDR1 LNHNV, CDR2 YYDKDF (reference sequence). The CDR3 consists of 15 residues. The CDR3 DNA reads TGTGCCACCAGCAGAGACCCGGGAGGACAAGAGACCCAGTACTTC. Its protein is CATSRDPGGQETQYF.

CDR3 bases: TGTGCCAGCAGCCTCGGACTAGCCGGAGGGGAGCAGTACGTC. It is translated as CASSLGLAGGEQYV. The chain links TRBV5-5 to TRBJ2-7, with TRBD2 matching 8 bases. This CDR3 has 14 amino acids. Losses at the gene ends were 4 bases for V and 7 bases for J; bases not matched to a gene: 10. Germline CDR1 reads SGHKS; CDR2 reads YYEKEE (reference sequence).

The CDR3 loop is CASSHRAGTGELFF. The CDR3 coding sequence is TGTGCCAGCAGCCACAGGGCCGGCACCGGGGAGCTGTTTTTT. The gene calls are TRBV11-2 and TRBJ2-2; a weak D match, TRBD1 (6 bases). The germline CDR1 and CDR2 sequences are SGHAT and FQNNGV. V was trimmed by 5 bases and J by 4 bases, leaving 11 bases between them. The CDR3 extends over 14 amino acids.

CDR3 in amino acids: CASSFGFSPLHF. In DNA form, the CDR3 reads TGTGCCAGCAGTTTCGGGTTCTCACCCCTCCACTTT. This rearrangement joins TRBV27 to TRBJ1-6; D unclear. The V gene's germline CDR1 is MNHEY and CDR2 SMNVEV (reference sequence). This CDR3 is 12 amino acids long. V lost 3 bases, J lost 10 bases, and 7 bases lay in between.

V and J are TRBV7-2 and TRBJ2-1, with 10 positions matching TRBD2. V was clipped by 1 base and J by 7 bases; unmatched bases: 7. Germline V gene lookup returns CDR1 SGHTA and CDR2 FQGNSA. The CDR3 has 16 amino acids. Written as DNA, the CDR3 is TGTGCCAGCAGCTTAGTCCGGACTAGCGGACATAATGAGCAGTTCTTC. This gives the protein CASSLVRTSGHNEQFF.

This chain links TRBV10-3 with TRBJ2-2, with TRBD1 identical over 7 bases. After removal of 6 bases from V and 0 bases from J, the junction contained 1 base not matched to a gene. The CDR3 spans 14 residues. Germline assignment: CDR1 ENHRY and CDR2 SYGVKD. The CDR3 loop is CAIRQGANTGELFF. CDR3 sequence (DNA): TGTGCCATCAGGCAGGGGGCGAACACCGGGGAGCTGTTTTTT.

Remarks on this clone: Germline and junction disagree at one end, which may indicate a read error. The chain employs TRBV7-2 and TRBJ1-5, with D uncertain. CDR3 length: 15 residues. In germline, CDR1 is SGHTA, CDR2 FQGNSA. Here the CDR3 DNA reads TGTGCCAGCGGCTTGAGGGAGGGTCGGGATCAGCCCCAGCATTTT. This translates into CASGLREGRDQPQHF.

V usage is TRBV10-1 and J usage is TRBJ2-3; D not resolved. The CDR3 is 17 amino acids. V shed 1 base and J shed 1 base, with 15 bases lying between them. Germline loops: CDR1 WNHNN, CDR2 SYGVQD (reference sequence). CDR3 bases: TGCGCCAGCAGTGAGTTGGGCACCCCCTCTCGCACAGATACGCAGTATTTT. It codes for CASSELGTPSRTDTQYF.

As to this clone: An end of the junction differs from the germline gene, which may be a read error. This chain joins TRBV7-2 and TRBJ2-7; 9 bases are a match to TRBD1. From germline, CDR1 is SGHTA and CDR2 FQGNSA. The CDR3 runs to 12 residues. In DNA form, the CDR3 reads TGTGCCAGCAGCCAGGGACAGGGTCGGGAGGACTTC. Its translation: CASSQGQGREDF.

The genes are TRBV19 and TRBJ1-1; 7 bases fit TRBD1. V trimming: 6 bases; J trimming: 4 bases; junction bases outside the gene matches: 11. This CDR3 is 15 amino acids long. Per the germline V gene, CDR1 is LNHDA and CDR2 is SQIVND (reference sequence). In DNA form, the CDR3 reads TGTGCCAGTAGCACCAGGGACAGACTTTTCACTGAAGCTTTCTTT. This codes for CASSTRDRLFTEAFF.

The chain links TRBV6-5 to TRBJ1-2; D remains ambiguous. Germline assignment: CDR1 MNHEY and CDR2 SVGAGI. Trimming stripped 4 bases from V and 3 bases from J, with 15 bases between. CDR3 length: 15 amino acids. The CDR3, as DNA: TGTGCCAGCAGTTCAAGCCGGAACGGGGACTATGGCTACACCTTC. Protein: CASSSSRNGDYGYTF.

The chain joins TRBV6-2 or TRBV6-3 to TRBJ2-7; 8 nucleotides agree with TRBD1. The CDR3 has 13 amino acids. The trim removed 4 bases at V and 8 bases at J, leaving 7 bases unmatched. Germline loops: CDR1 MNHEY, CDR2 SVGEGT. In DNA, the CDR3 is TGTGCCAGCAGTTTAGGACAGGGCGGAAAGCAGTACTTC. Amino acids: CASSLGQGGKQYF.

The chain is built from TRBV5-4 and TRBJ1-1, with 7 bases aligning to TRBD1. J was trimmed by 7 bases and V by 4 bases; bases with no gene match: 4. The CDR3 length is 12 residues. The V gene's germline CDR1 is SGHNT and CDR2 YYREEE (reference sequence). The CDR3 region has the DNA TGTGCCAGCAGCCTCAGACAGGGTGAAGCTTTCTTT. It codes for CASSLRQGEAFF.

The rearrangement joins TRBV18 to TRBJ2-2; tentative D call: TRBD2 (6 bases). V lost 3 bases and J lost 8, with 16 bases in between. Germline V lookup: CDR1 KGHSH, CDR2 LQKENI. The CDR3 is made up of 15 amino acids. This CDR3 reads CASSPRTEGPGELFF. CDR3 nucleotides: TGTGCCAGCTCACCTCGGACGGAGGGCCCAGGGGAGCTGTTTTTT.

The CDR3 nucleotides read TGTGCCAGCAGCTCCCGGGGTGAGCAGTTCTTC. Amino acids: CASSSRGEQFF. The V gene is TRBV7-2, the J gene TRBJ2-1, with D maybe TRBD2 (5 bases). The CDR3 consists of 11 residues. Trimming removed 4 bases from V and 9 bases from J, with 7 bases in between. Germline V CDR1 and CDR2: SGHTA, FQGNSA.

This clone is a singleton in its sample. Additional DNA sequences in this sample encode the identical CDR3. V and J are TRBV19 and TRBJ2-2; 7 bases match TRBD2. Looked up from germline, CDR1 is LNHDA and CDR2 is SQIVND (reference sequence). The CDR3 has 14 residues. Unmatched junction bases numbered 2, after V lost 6 bases and J lost 1 base. The CDR3 loop reads CASSERGNTGELFF. CDR3 nucleotides: TGTGCCAGTAGCGAGCGGGGGAACACCGGGGAGCTGTTTTTT.

The chain carries TRBV11-2 and TRBJ1-2, with TRBD1 matching over 10 bases. Germline CDR1 SGHAT, CDR2 FQNNGV. J lost 8 bases, V lost 3 bases, and 9 bases had no gene match. The CDR3 has 15 amino acids. Written as DNA, the CDR3 is TGTGCCAGCAGCTTCCAGGGACAGGGGCGAGAGGGCTACACCTTC. It encodes CASSFQGQGREGYTF.

The CDR3 loop reads CASSYSGTWSQETQYF. CDR3 DNA sequence: TGTGCCAGCAGTTACTCTGGGACATGGAGCCAAGAGACCCAGTACTTC. The chain links TRBV6-5 to TRBJ2-5, with a weak D call TRBD1 (6 bases). Trimming removed 0 bases from V and 1 base from J, with 12 bases in between. This CDR3 is built from 16 residues. The germline V gene encodes CDR1 MNHEY and CDR2 SVGAGI.

The sample holds one count of this clone. In nucleotides, the CDR3 is TGCAGCGTACTTACAGGTGCAACTAATGAAAAACTGTTTTTT. This translates into CSVLTGATNEKLFF. The chain combines TRBV29-1 with TRBJ1-4, with D maybe TRBD1 (5 bases). With 6 bases removed from V and 0 bases from J, the gap between germline ends came to 11 bases. The CDR3 has 14 residues. Germline V gene data show CDR1 as SQVTM and CDR2 as ANQGSEA.

V usage is TRBV19 and J usage is TRBJ2-3; 10 bases fit TRBD2. The CDR3 is 16 residues long. V lost 3 bases and J lost 4; bases outside the gene matches: 7. Germline V lookup: CDR1 LNHDA, CDR2 SQIVND (reference sequence). CDR3 nucleotide sequence: TGTGCCAGTAGTATTGTCGAGCGGGGGGGCCCAGATACGCAGTATTTT. Its protein product is CASSIVERGGPDTQYF.